The clone carrying this T cell receptor (beta chain) appeared many times. Antigen specificity is unknown. The sample comes from a study of breast tumors, draining lymph nodes, adjacent tissues. Breast cancer patients provided tissue from their axillary draining lymph nodes. With 4 bases removed from V and 3 bases from J, the gap between germline ends came to 9 bases. Germline CDR1 MNHNS, CDR2 SASEGT. The CDR3 sequence is 14 residues long. One entry per CDR3 protein results from TCRdb running MiXCR on the multiplex PCR reads. The profile shows roughly 86,000 distinct CDR3 sequences, under 25% of them singletons. The study's findings and limits: Tumor and nontumor repertoires were significantly more similar in luminal-like than in basal-like breast cancer. Findings are consistent with lymph node origin and intratumoral expansion of most tumor T cells. That most tumor T cells come from lymph nodes remained unproven. Tumors had less TCR diversity than lymph nodes, more than nontumor tissue.

Material for sequencing was axillary lymph node tissue. The receptor was derived from a female donor with breast cancer. Some clones in this sample may be carry-over from other donors' samples. The gene calls are TRBV6-1 and TRBJ2-2; maybe TRBD1 (6 bases). The CDR3 coding sequence is TGTGCCAGCAGTGTGGGGGCTTACACCGGGGAGCTGTTTTTT. This translates into CASSVGAYTGELFF.